The sequence of this TCR beta chain was determined in a study of blood T cell repertoires in COVID-19. Those who participated ranged in age from roughly 18 to 89 years and resided in about two dozen US areas. Clones were sequenced by immunoSEQ multiplex PCR, and TCRdb holds only the in-frame ones, with some missing. Among roughly 420,000 clones, 85% to 90% were seen once, and the ten largest hold approximately 1%. CDR3 size: 14 residues. The trim removed 6 bases at V and 8 bases at J, leaving 10 bases unmatched. Germline V gene sequence: CDR1 LNHDA, CDR2 SQIVND (reference sequence). The clonotype was recovered from a woman aged 25 to 39 with acute COVID-19. Sequencing was done on a sample of PBMCs or T cells enriched from blood (not recorded which). This chain joins TRBV19 and TRBJ1-3; 7 nucleotides match TRBD1. The CDR3 reads CASSVRTGADTIYF. In DNA form, the CDR3 reads TGTGCCAGTAGCGTACGGACAGGCGCGGACACCATATATTTT.